This TCR beta chain was identified during a study of cytomegalovirus exposure and HLA in healthy donors. CDR1 is SGDLS and CDR2 is YYNGEE in the germline V gene. V shed 0 bases and J shed 0 bases, with 3 bases lying between them. The CDR3 has 13 residues. As concerns this clone: Its antigen is not known.

Points from the study as a whole: Donor immune exposure was known only as CMV serostatus. Among donors in an Asian-associated ancestry cluster, a later analysis reportedly found fewer N-insertions than the roughly 610-donor mean.

PCR involved 60 Vbeta and 13 Jbeta primers. Repertoires were generated with immunoSEQ multiplex PCR, while TCRdb's copy carries only in-frame clones and drops some. The table lists roughly 200,000 clones, roughly 80% of them singletons. The sequenced material came from PBMCs. The genes are TRBV9 and TRBJ1-2; no clear D gene. The clonotype originates from a woman in her 30s in good health and CMV-seronegative. The DNA of the CDR3 is TGTGCCAGCAGCGTAGACACTAACTATGGCTACACCTTC. It translates to CASSVDTNYGYTF. Full variable domain (remainder filled in from reference TRBV9 and TRBJ1-2): DSGVTQTPKHLITATGQRVTLRCSPRSGDLSVYWYQQSLDQGLQFLIQYYNGEERAKGNILERFSAQQFPDLHSELNLSSLELGDSALYFCASSVDTNYGYTFGSGTRLTVV.